Following are 22 T cell receptor beta chains from one sample sequenced in a study of neurological immune-mediated disorders. MiXCR, applied by TCRdb to the 5' RACE reads, yields one record per CDR3 protein. There are about 31,000 distinct CDR3 sequences in the sample; about 14% occur only once, and under 6.5% lies in the top ten. Time point given: technical triplicate 2. The sample consisted of CD4+ T cells from blood. Source of these receptors: a female donor with HTLV-1-associated myelopathy (HAM/TSP).

This clonotype was picked up many times. The chain joins TRBV20-1 to TRBJ2-2, with 14 bases aligning to TRBD2. V shed 1 base and J 8 bases; nucleotides not matched to a gene: 12. Looked up from germline, CDR1 is DFQATT and CDR2 is SNEGSKA (reference sequence). This CDR3 has 18 residues. The CDR3 is CSARVRLGLAGGGGELFF. The CDR3 bases are TGCAGTGCTAGAGTTAGATTAGGACTAGCGGGAGGAGGAGGGGAGCTGTTTTTT.

This clonotype was recorded many times. The rearrangement links TRBV20-1 to TRBJ2-3, with D possibly matching TRBD2 (5 bases). The V end lost 6 bases, the J end lost 5 bases, and 18 bases lay between the germline ends. The CDR3 has 14 amino acids. From germline, CDR1 is DFQATT and CDR2 SNEGSKA (reference sequence). CDR3 protein: CSAPKGLARDTQYF. In DNA, the CDR3 is TGCAGTGCCCCCAAAGGGCTAGCTCGAGATACGCAGTATTTT.

The table lists this clonotype with many counts. The chain combines TRBV5-6 with TRBJ2-4; D is unclear. The V gene lost 0 bases and the J gene lost 5 bases, with 3 bases spanning the gap. The CDR3 spans 12 residues. From germline, CDR1 is SGHDT and CDR2 YYEEEE. The CDR3 sequence is CASSLEENIQYF. DNA for the CDR3: TGTGCCAGCAGCTTGGAAGAAAACATTCAGTACTTC. The entire variable domain, with the rest obtained from reference TRBV5-6 and TRBJ2-4, is as follows: DAGVTQSPTHLIKTRGQQVTLRCSPKSGHDTVSWYQQALGQGPQFIFQYYEEEERQRGNFPDRFSGHQFPNYSSELNVNALLLGDSALYLCASSLEENIQYFGAGTRLSVL.

This clonotype was detected ten times or more. This chain connects TRBV5-1 to TRBJ2-1; 12 bases line up with TRBD1. This CDR3 has 19 residues. V dropped 2 bases and J dropped 0; count of bases not matched to a gene: 9. Germline CDR1 and CDR2: SGHRS and YFSETQ. In nucleotides, the CDR3 is TGCGCCAGCAGCTTAGGGACAGGGGGCTCCAAGAGCTCCTACAATGAGCAGTTCTTC. Its translation: CASSLGTGGSKSSYNEQFF.

This clonotype was observed at least ten times. One junction end disagrees with the germline gene, perhaps due to a read error. The V and J genes are TRBV7-7 and TRBJ2-1; TRBD2 matches at 7 bases. CDR1 and CDR2 from the germline V gene are SSHAT and FNYEAQ (reference sequence). The CDR3 runs 16 residues. In DNA, the CDR3 is TGTGCTAGCAGCTTGAGTTCGGGTTCTAGCGGCAATGAGCAGTTCTTC. Its translation is CASSLSSGSSGNEQFF.

This clonotype came up many times. CDR3 bases: TGCAGTGCTAGTAGGACCGACAGGGGTGGAGCTTTCTTT. Translating it yields CSASRTDRGGAFF. The V gene is TRBV20-1, the J gene TRBJ1-1; 8 positions match TRBD1. The CDR3 covers 13 residues. Germline V lookup: CDR1 DFQATT, CDR2 SNEGSKA (reference sequence). V trimming: 3 bases; J trimming: 10 bases; junction bases outside the gene matches: 10.

In its sample, this clonotype was seen many times. The chain has TRBV9 and TRBJ1-6, with unresolved D. The CDR3 has 16 amino acids. The ends were cut back, 4 bases at V and 2 bases at J, with 13 bases in the middle. Germline V gives CDR1 SGDLS, CDR2 YYNGEE. The CDR3 region is CASSRGGDPYNSPLHF. DNA of the CDR3: TGTGCCAGCAGCCGAGGAGGCGACCCCTATAATTCACCCCTCCACTTT.

This clonotype appeared many times. The chain combines TRBV7-6 with TRBJ1-1, with a possible D match to TRBD1 (6 bases). Trimming took 4 bases from V and 3 from J, leaving 15 bases between them. The CDR3 is made up of 15 amino acids. Germline V lookup: CDR1 SGHVS, CDR2 FNYEAQ. For the CDR3, the DNA is TGTGCCAGCAGCTGCAACAGGGAGCTGGACACTGAAGCTTTCTTT. Amino acid sequence: CASSCNRELDTEAFF. Full variable domain (remainder filled in from reference TRBV7-6 and TRBJ1-1): GAGVSQSPRYKVTKRGQDVALRCDPISGHVSLYWYRQALGQGPEFLTYFNYEAQQDKSGLPNDRFSAERPEGSISTLTIQRTEQRDSAMYRCASSCNRELDTEAFFGQGTRLTVV.

This clonotype was counted many times. The chain couples TRBV5-1 to TRBJ1-2, with D possibly being TRBD1 (5 bases). This CDR3 is built from 14 residues. The germline V gene encodes CDR1 SGHRS and CDR2 YFSETQ. Deletions cut 0 bases from V and 6 bases from J, with 12 bases between. The CDR3 is CASSLAGGFDGYTF. In nucleotides, the CDR3 is TGCGCCAGCAGCTTGGCTGGGGGATTCGATGGCTACACCTTC.

The chain uses TRBV24-1 and TRBJ2-2; a possible D gene is TRBD2 (5 bases). The germline gives CDR1 KGHDR, CDR2 SFDVKD. The V gene lost 4 bases and the J gene lost 1 base, with 18 bases spanning the gap. The CDR3 contains 18 residues. CDR3: CATSDPGGSRGNTGELFF. The CDR3 bases are TGTGCCACCAGTGACCCAGGCGGGTCCCGGGGGAACACCGGGGAGCTGTTTTTT.

This clonotype was picked up many times. V gene TRBV5-1 combines with J gene TRBJ1-2, with unresolved D. The CDR3 spans 14 residues. V dropped 5 bases and J dropped 5 bases, with 16 bases sitting between them. CDR1 and CDR2 from the germline V gene are SGHRS and YFSETQ. CDR3 nucleotides: TGCGCCAGCAGTGGTGTGGCCTGGGCTTATGGCTACACCTTC. Residues: CASSGVAWAYGYTF.

This chain connects TRBV29-1 to TRBJ1-1; D might be TRBD1 (5 bases). The CDR3 is 13 amino acids. The germline V gene encodes CDR1 SQVTM and CDR2 ANQGSEA. V gave up 6 bases and J gave up 3 bases, with 14 bases separating them. The CDR3 protein is CSVPGTGYTEAFF. The CDR3 DNA reads as TGCAGCGTCCCCGGGACCGGGTACACTGAAGCTTTCTTT. The variable domain in full, with the rest retrieved from reference TRBV29-1 and TRBJ1-1, is SAVISQKPSRDICQRGTSLTIQCQVDSQVTMMFWYRQQPGQSLTLIATANQGSEATYESGFVIDKFPISRPNLTFSTLTVSNMSPEDSSIYLCSVPGTGYTEAFFGQGTRLTVV.

This clonotype was counted ten times or more. V usage is TRBV3-1 and J usage is TRBJ2-2, with TRBD2 matching over 12 bases. The germline V gene has CDR1 LGHDT and CDR2 YNNKEL (reference sequence). Trimming removed 3 bases from V and 7 bases from J; junction bases left unmatched: 6. The CDR3 is 16 residues long. The CDR3, as DNA: TGTGCCAGCAGCCATCTAGCGGGGGGGAATAGCGGGGAGCTGTTTTTT. Amino acids: CASSHLAGGNSGELFF.

This clonotype came up many times. The rearrangement joins TRBV7-2 to TRBJ1-1; 7 nucleotides line up with TRBD1. The V gene end was trimmed by 5 bases and the J gene end by 1 base; junction bases not matched to a gene: 10. CDR3 length equals 16 residues. Germline V gene data show CDR1 as SGHTA and CDR2 as FQGNSA. The DNA of the CDR3 is TGTGCCAGCAGCCCGAGAACAGGGGCGACGAACACTGAAGCTTTCTTT. Protein sequence: CASSPRTGATNTEAFF.

The gene calls are TRBV7-9 and TRBJ2-7; the match to TRBD2 covers 12 bases. Losses at the gene ends were 5 bases for V and 0 bases for J; bases not matched to a gene: 5. Germline V lookup: CDR1 SEHNR, CDR2 FQNEAQ (reference sequence). This CDR3 region has 16 residues. The CDR3: CASSTSGGTNSYEQYF. Written as DNA, the CDR3 is TGTGCCAGCAGCACTAGCGGGGGGACAAACTCCTACGAGCAGTACTTC.

This clonotype was seen repeatedly, ten times or more. V is TRBV27 and J is TRBJ1-2; D may be TRBD1 (5 bases). Trimming stripped 2 bases from V and 3 bases from J, with 10 bases between. The CDR3 contains 14 residues. CDR1 and CDR2 (germline): MNHEY, SMNVEV (reference sequence). CDR3: CASSLREGYYGYTF. CDR3 in DNA: TGTGCCAGCAGTTTAAGGGAGGGGTACTATGGCTACACCTTC.

This clonotype was picked up many times. J is TRBJ2-1 and V is TRBV28, with TRBD2 identical over 10 bases. CDR1 is MDHEN, CDR2 SYDVKM, per germline. V lost 5 bases and J lost 4; bases outside the gene matches: 2. The CDR3 is 14 residues long. In DNA, the CDR3 is TGTGCCAGCAGTATTAGCGGGGGGTACAATGAGCAGTTCTTC. Its protein product is CASSISGGYNEQFF.

This clonotype came up many times. The rearrangement uses TRBV29-1 and TRBJ2-7; tentative D call: TRBD1 (5 bases). With 7 bases removed from V and 0 bases from J, the gap between germline ends came to 16 bases. The germline V gene has CDR1 SQVTM and CDR2 ANQGSEA. The CDR3 totals 14 residues. In DNA, the CDR3 is TGCAGCGGGGGCCCTGCTATCGACTCCTACGAGCAGTACTTC. Translation: CSGGPAIDSYEQYF.

This clonotype has a count of ten or more. The chain has TRBV5-5 and TRBJ1-2, with D perhaps matching TRBD1 (6 bases). V was shortened by 0 bases and J by 7 bases, with 16 bases between the two germline ends. Germline CDR1 and CDR2: SGHKS and YYEKEE (reference sequence). The CDR3 has 15 residues. The CDR3 DNA sequence: TGTGCCAGCAGCTTGGCTTGGGGGGGCGCCGGTGGCTACACCTTC. It codes for CASSLAWGGAGGYTF.

This clonotype was seen repeatedly, ten times or more. This chain connects TRBV12-3 or TRBV12-4 to TRBJ1-5; 8 nucleotides match TRBD1. CDR3 length: 12 residues. V gave up 7 bases and J gave up 6 bases; unmatched junction bases: 2. The DNA for the CDR3 is TGTGCCAGCACAGGGGGCGGTCAGCCCCAGCATTTT. Amino acids: CASTGGGQPQHF.

This clonotype came up a few times. The CDR3 nucleotides are TGTGCCAGCAGCTGGACTAGCGGGGGGGCCAACGAGCAGTACTTC. Translating it yields CASSWTSGGANEQYF. The rearrangement joins TRBV5-4 to TRBJ2-7, with 15 bases aligning to TRBD2. The V gene end was trimmed by 3 bases and the J gene end by 5 bases; junction bases not matched to a gene: 3. The length of the CDR3 is 15 residues. Per germline, CDR1 SGHNT and CDR2 YYREEE (reference sequence).

There are many counts of this clonotype. This rearrangement joins TRBV6-2 or TRBV6-3 to TRBJ1-1, with a weak D call TRBD1 (5 bases). Germline lookup yields CDR1 MNHEY and CDR2 SVGEGT. The CDR3 loop spans 13 amino acids. Trimming removed 6 bases from V and 3 bases from J, with 11 bases in between. DNA of the CDR3: TGTGCCAGCAGGGGGGGGTTAGACACTGAAGCTTTCTTT. It specifies CASRGGLDTEAFF.